A single sample is the source of the 19 T cell receptor beta chains below, sequenced in a study of blood T cell repertoires in COVID-19. Assay used: immunoSEQ multiplex PCR; TCRdb lists only in-frame clones, some missing. In the table there are roughly 290,000 clones, roughly 89% of which are singletons. What was sequenced was PBMCs or T cells enriched from blood (not recorded which). The origin of the receptors is a woman aged 40-49 years who had recovered from COVID-19.

The CDR3 sequence: CASSQLGTGVYGSPLHF. The CDR3 coding sequence is TGCGCCAGCAGCCAATTAGGAACGGGAGTCTACGGTTCACCCCTCCACTTT. J is TRBJ1-6 and V is TRBV4-1; D gene unclear. V was pared by 2 bases and J by 9 bases, with 20 bases between. The germline gives CDR1 MGHRA, CDR2 YSYEKL. This CDR3 region has 17 residues.

The chain couples TRBV19 to TRBJ2-3; 13 positions match TRBD2. Germline V gives CDR1 LNHDA, CDR2 SQIVND (reference sequence). This CDR3 comprises 15 residues. Trimming at V came to 8 bases and at J to 5 bases, leaving 7 bases not matched to a gene. The CDR3 sequence: CASGGLAGEEDTQYF. For the CDR3, the DNA is TGTGCCAGTGGAGGACTAGCGGGGGAGGAAGATACGCAGTATTTT.

The chain has TRBV19 and TRBJ1-1, with a tentative D call TRBD1 (6 bases). With 1 base removed from V and 1 base from J, the gap between germline ends came to 10 bases. CDR1 and CDR2 (germline): LNHDA, SQIVND (reference sequence). The CDR3 consists of 15 residues. CDR3 DNA: TGTGCCAGTAGTATAGTAGAGACAGGGAACACTGAAGCTTTCTTT. It is translated as CASSIVETGNTEAFF. Filled out from reference TRBV19 and TRBJ1-1, the complete variable domain reads DGGITQSPKYLFRKEGQNVTLSCEQNLNHDAMYWYRQDPGQGLRLIYYSQIVNDFQKGDIAEGYSVSREKKESFPLTVTSAQKNPTAFYLCASSIVETGNTEAFFGQGTRLTVV.

The chain employs TRBV25-1 and TRBJ1-6, with 8 bases fitting TRBD1. The CDR3 spans 15 residues. Trimming cost V 4 bases and J 12 bases; bases outside gene matches: 11. Germline loops: CDR1 MGHDK, CDR2 SYGVNS. CDR3 loop: CASSGKTGAVGPLHF. CDR3 nucleotide sequence: TGTGCCAGCAGTGGAAAGACAGGGGCGGTCGGACCCCTCCACTTT.

The chain carries TRBV19 and TRBJ2-7; TRBD1 matches at 8 bases. The CDR3 runs to 15 residues. Germline trimming cut 1 base from V and 5 bases from J; bases unmatched to any gene: 7. Per germline, CDR1 LNHDA and CDR2 SQIVND (reference sequence). The CDR3 DNA reads TGTGCCAGTAGTATAGTAGGGACAGGTCTCAACGAGCAGTACTTC. As protein: CASSIVGTGLNEQYF.

This sequence joins TRBV7-9 and TRBJ2-1, with 10 bases lining up with TRBD1. The germline CDR1 and CDR2 sequences are SEHNR and FQNEAQ (reference sequence). V gave up 1 base and J gave up 8 bases; unmatched junction bases: 11. The CDR3 loop spans 17 amino acids. The CDR3 spells CASSLGEGDRGLDEQFF. CDR3 nucleotides: TGTGCCAGCAGCTTAGGGGAGGGGGACAGGGGATTGGATGAGCAGTTCTTC.

The chain recombines TRBV29-1 with TRBJ2-3, with 7 bases matching TRBD1. This CDR3 is built from 13 residues. Losses at the gene ends were 5 bases for V and 1 base for J; bases not matched to a gene: 3. The germline V gene encodes CDR1 SQVTM and CDR2 ANQGSEA. DNA for the CDR3: TGCAGCGTTTCCGGGACAGGCACAGATACGCAGTATTTT. It yields the protein CSVSGTGTDTQYF.

The gene calls are TRBV11-2 and TRBJ2-7; no clear D. Per the germline V gene, CDR1 is SGHAT and CDR2 is FQNNGV. V was cut by 5 bases and J by 3 bases, with 5 bases left in between. The CDR3 length is 11 residues. Here the CDR3 reads CASSPYYEQYF. The DNA of the CDR3 is TGTGCCAGCAGCCCTTACTACGAGCAGTACTTC. The full variable domain, its missing parts supplied by reference TRBV11-2 and TRBJ2-7, is EAGVAQSPRYKIIEKRQSVAFWCNPISGHATLYWYQQILGQGPKLLIQFQNNGVVDDSQLPKDRFSAERLKGVDSTLKIQPAKLEDSAVYLCASSPYYEQYFGPGTRLTVT.

This chain links TRBV9 with TRBJ2-2, with D hard to call. CDR3 length: 14 amino acids. Deletions cut 4 bases from V and 4 bases from J, with 11 bases between. From germline, CDR1 is SGDLS and CDR2 YYNGEE. Written as DNA, the CDR3 is TGTGCCAGCAGCCCCCGACATTTCACCGGGGAGCTGTTTTTT. It is translated as CASSPRHFTGELFF.

This rearrangement joins TRBV13 to TRBJ2-7, with a possible D match to TRBD1 (6 bases). Trimming took 2 bases from V and 6 from J, leaving 20 bases between them. CDR3 size: 16 residues. Germline CDR1 reads PRHDT; CDR2 reads FYEKMQ (reference sequence). The CDR3 loop is CASSLTGWGRPTEQYF. The CDR3, as DNA: TGTGCCAGCAGCTTAACGGGTTGGGGGCGGCCCACCGAGCAGTACTTC. The full variable domain, rest sourced from reference TRBV13 and TRBJ2-7, is AAGVIQSPRHLIKEKRETATLKCYPIPRHDTVYWYQQGPGQDPQFLISFYEKMQSDKGSIPDRFSAQQFSDYHSELNMSSLELGDSALYFCASSLTGWGRPTEQYFGPGTRLTVT.

The rearrangement joins TRBV10-3 to TRBJ2-3, with 7 bases matching TRBD1. The CDR3 has 16 amino acids. V lost 8 bases to trimming and J lost 0 bases; unmatched junction nucleotides: 11. From germline, CDR1 is ENHRY and CDR2 SYGVKD. As DNA, the CDR3 is TGTGCCATCGGGCCTCCACAGGGGTTTAGCACAGATACGCAGTATTTT. Its protein is CAIGPPQGFSTDTQYF.

The chain recombines TRBV27 with TRBJ1-2, with TRBD1 as a possible D gene (6 bases). V dropped 5 bases and J dropped 2 bases, with 9 bases sitting between them. The CDR3 covers 13 residues. Per the germline V gene, CDR1 is MNHEY and CDR2 is SMNVEV (reference sequence). This CDR3 is CASSPQGNYGYTF. The DNA of the CDR3 is TGTGCCAGCAGTCCGCAGGGGAACTATGGCTACACCTTC.

The V call is TRBV2, the J call TRBJ1-2; TRBD1 matches 8 bases. The trim removed 6 bases at V and 4 bases at J, leaving 10 bases unmatched. The germline gives CDR1 SNHLY, CDR2 FYNNEI. The CDR3 is 15 amino acids. CDR3 DNA sequence: TGTGCCAGCAGCGCCGGGACAGGTCGGGGCTATGGCTACACCTTC. Translated: CASSAGTGRGYGYTF.

CDR3 in amino acids: CASSVAASGDPTADTQYF. The CDR3 DNA reads as TGTGCCAGCAGCGTAGCGGCTAGCGGGGATCCCACGGCAGATACGCAGTATTTT. The V and J genes are TRBV9 and TRBJ2-3; 9 nucleotides line up with TRBD2. There are 18 residues in the CDR3. The trim removed 0 bases at V and 4 bases at J, leaving 12 bases unmatched. Germline CDR1 reads SGDLS; CDR2 reads YYNGEE. Looking up the rest from reference TRBV9 and TRBJ2-3 gives the full variable domain: DSGVTQTPKHLITATGQRVTLRCSPRSGDLSVYWYQQSLDQGLQFLIQYYNGEERAKGNILERFSAQQFPDLHSELNLSSLELGDSALYFCASSVAASGDPTADTQYFGPGTRLTVL.

The V and J genes are TRBV6-2 or TRBV6-3 and TRBJ1-2; D is possibly TRBD1 (6 bases). Germline assignment: CDR1 MNHEY and CDR2 SVGEGT. The CDR3 consists of 14 residues. The V end lost 6 bases, the J end lost 7 bases, and 18 bases lay between the germline ends. The CDR3 DNA follows: TGTGCCAGCAGCCCTACCTCTCAGGGGCTTGGCTACACCTTC. Its translation is CASSPTSQGLGYTF.

The V call is TRBV3-1 (or the pseudogene TRBV3-2), the J call TRBJ2-2; 13 nucleotides match TRBD2. After removal of 5 bases from V and 0 bases from J, the junction contained 6 bases not matched to a gene. Germline V gene sequence: CDR1 LGHDT, CDR2 YNNKEL (reference sequence). This CDR3 is 18 amino acids long. CDR3 sequence reads: CASSRTSGRASNTGELFF. The CDR3 DNA reads as TGTGCCAGCAGCAGGACTAGCGGGAGAGCCTCGAACACCGGGGAGCTGTTTTTT.

This chain joins TRBV4-1 and TRBJ2-5; TRBD2 aligns across 11 bases. The germline CDR1 and CDR2 sequences are MGHRA and YSYEKL. This CDR3 region has 18 residues. V shed 0 bases, J shed 2 bases, and the junction held 8 bases outside the gene matches. The CDR3 protein is CASSQDTLAGGRQETQYF. As DNA, the CDR3 is TGCGCCAGCAGCCAAGATACCCTAGCGGGAGGACGTCAAGAGACCCAGTACTTC.

This clone was picked up a small number of times. The V gene is TRBV30, the J gene TRBJ1-1, with 7 bases matching TRBD1. The CDR3 is 17 amino acids. J gave up 0 bases and V 1 base, and 11 bases lay outside the gene matches. Germline-derived CDR1 and CDR2 are GTSNPN and SVGIG (reference sequence). The CDR3 nucleotides read TGTGCCTGGAGTGCTGGCACGTCAGGGACAGTGAACACTGAAGCTTTCTTT. Translation: CAWSAGTSGTVNTEAFF.

The V gene is TRBV5-4, the J gene TRBJ2-1, with D uncertain. The CDR3 sequence is 14 residues long. Germline V gives CDR1 SGHNT, CDR2 YYREEE (reference sequence). V was trimmed by 4 bases and J by 6 bases, leaving 14 bases between them. The CDR3 bases are TGTGCCAGCAGCCCCGGCGGAGAGTCCAATGAGCAGTTCTTC. Protein sequence: CASSPGGESNEQFF.